This T cell receptor beta chain stems from a study of blood T cells in healthy people across ages. Study conclusions and caveats: One million T cells yielded diversity estimates that were considered underestimates.

CDR3 length equals 14 residues. Losses at the gene ends were 4 bases for V and 6 bases for J; bases not matched to a gene: 9. The germline gives CDR1 DFQATT, CDR2 SNEGSKA (reference sequence). As to this clonotype: Its target is unknown.

Sample-barcoded 5' priming and a J-beta primer mix drove a second PCR of 7 to 11 cycles. Each cDNA molecule, via a template-switch adaptor with 12 random nucleotides, was tagged. Using its own MiXCR run on the 5' RACE reads, TCRdb lists one record per CDR3 protein. The table lists over 1,200,000 distinct CDR3 sequences, approximately 60% of them singletons. This receptor was identified in a man aged 18 to 30 in good health. Sequenced input: blood. The chain has TRBV20-1 and TRBJ2-7; 10 bases fit TRBD2. CDR3: CSATLAGVTREQYF. CDR3 coding DNA: TGCAGTGCTACGCTAGCGGGAGTAACCCGCGAGCAGTACTTC.